This T cell receptor (beta chain) appears in the sequencing data of a study of blood T cell repertoires in COVID-19. The CDR3 is 12 residues long. Germline CDR1 reads MNHEY; CDR2 reads SVGAGI. V gave up 5 bases and J gave up 11 bases, with 15 bases separating them. The table came from immunoSEQ multiplex PCR; TCRdb's copy has only in-frame clones and leaves some out. The sample records 150,000 to 160,000 clones, around 85% being singletons. Seattle cases were enrolled at active infection and followed longitudinally. The TCR sequence derives from a man aged 60-69 years with COVID-19, enrolled during active disease. V gene TRBV6-5 combines with J gene TRBJ1-2; D is uncertain. Sequencing input: peripheral blood. The DNA for the CDR3 is TGTGCCAGCAGTCCCTTAAACGCGGGGTACACCTTC. Protein sequence: CASSPLNAGYTF.